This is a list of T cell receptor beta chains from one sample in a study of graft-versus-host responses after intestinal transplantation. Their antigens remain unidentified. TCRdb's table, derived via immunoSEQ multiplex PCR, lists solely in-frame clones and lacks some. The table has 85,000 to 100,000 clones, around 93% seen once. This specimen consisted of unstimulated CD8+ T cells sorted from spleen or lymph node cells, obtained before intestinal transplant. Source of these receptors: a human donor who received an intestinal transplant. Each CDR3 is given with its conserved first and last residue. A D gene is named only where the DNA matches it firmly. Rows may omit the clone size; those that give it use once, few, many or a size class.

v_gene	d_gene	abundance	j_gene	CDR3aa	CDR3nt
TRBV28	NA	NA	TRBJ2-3	CASSPYPADTDTQYF	TGTGCCAGCAGTCCCTACCCTGCGGACACAGATACGCAGTATTTT
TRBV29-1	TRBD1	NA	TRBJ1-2	CSVDREEGGYTF	TGCAGCGTGGACAGGGAGGAAGGAGGCTACACCTTC
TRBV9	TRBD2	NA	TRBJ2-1	CASSTTTSANYNEQFF	TGTGCCAGCAGCACCACGACTAGCGCTAACTACAATGAGCAGTTCTTC
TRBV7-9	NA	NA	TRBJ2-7	CASSLEARGYEQYF	TGTGCCAGCAGCTTAGAGGCGCGGGGCTACGAGCAGTACTTC
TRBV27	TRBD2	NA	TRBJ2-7	CASSSAGGSYEQYF	TGTGCCAGCAGTTCAGCGGGGGGCTCCTACGAGCAGTACTTC
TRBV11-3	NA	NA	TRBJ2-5	CASSLSENMETQYF	TGTGCCAGCAGCTTATCCGAGAATATGGAGACCCAGTACTTC
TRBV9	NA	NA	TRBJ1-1	CASSGLHTEAFF	TGTGCCAGCAGCGGACTTCACACTGAAGCTTTCTTT
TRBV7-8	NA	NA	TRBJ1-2	CASSLIALGGGGYGYTF	TGTGCCAGCAGCTTAATCGCGCTGGGAGGCGGCGGCTATGGCTACACCTTC
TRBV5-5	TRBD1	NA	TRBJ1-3	CASSEQGANTIYF	TGTGCCAGCAGTGAACAGGGGGCAAACACCATATATTTT
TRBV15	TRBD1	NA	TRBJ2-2	CATSRDLGTGNTGELFF	TGTGCCACCAGCAGAGATCTAGGGACAGGGAACACCGGGGAGCTGTTTTTT
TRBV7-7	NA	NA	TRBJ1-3	CASSSSGGQGQSSGNTIYF	TGTGCCAGCAGCTCCTCCGGAGGTCAGGGGCAAAGCTCTGGAAACACCATATATTTT
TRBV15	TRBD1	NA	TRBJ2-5	CATSSTGGLETQYF	TGTGCCACCAGCAGCACAGGGGGCCTGGAGACCCAGTACTTC
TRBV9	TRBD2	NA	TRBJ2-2	CASSVHLAGDANTGELFF	TGTGCCAGCAGCGTTCATCTAGCGGGGGATGCGAACACCGGGGAGCTGTTTTTT
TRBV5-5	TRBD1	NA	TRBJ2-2	CASRYTMTGRYTGELFF	TGTGCCAGCAGATATACCATGACAGGGCGGTACACCGGGGAGCTGTTTTTT
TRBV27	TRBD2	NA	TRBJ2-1	CASSPTSGGSLMGQFF	TGTGCCAGCAGCCCAACTAGCGGGGGGTCGTTAATGGGGCAGTTCTTC
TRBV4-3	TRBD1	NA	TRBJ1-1	CASSPEDRGRNEAFF	TGCGCCAGCAGCCCCGAAGACAGGGGGCGCAATGAAGCTTTCTTT
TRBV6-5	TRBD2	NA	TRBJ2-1	CASSYGTSGYNEQFF	TGTGCCAGCAGTTACGGGACTAGCGGCTACAATGAGCAGTTCTTC
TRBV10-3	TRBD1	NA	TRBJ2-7	CAISESRGPVVYEQYF	TGTGCCATCAGTGAGTCAAGGGGGCCGGTGGTCTACGAGCAGTACTTC
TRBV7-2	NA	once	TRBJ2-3	CASSLAGPFTDTQYF	TGTGCCAGCAGCTTAGCGGGGCCTTTCACAGATACGCAGTATTTT
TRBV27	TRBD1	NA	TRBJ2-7	CAIAPGQGYEQYF	TGTGCCATCGCACCGGGACAGGGTTACGAGCAGTACTTC
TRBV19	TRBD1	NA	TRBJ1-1	CASTDGTGEAFF	TGTGCCAGTACAGATGGGACAGGGGAAGCTTTCTTT
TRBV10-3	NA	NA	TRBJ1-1	CAISEMDIMNTEAFF	TGTGCCATCAGTGAAATGGACATTATGAACACTGAAGCTTTCTTT
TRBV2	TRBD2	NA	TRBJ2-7	CASRDGLVEYF	TGTGCCAGCAGGGACGGACTAGTAGAGTACTTC
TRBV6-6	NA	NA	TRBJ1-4	CASSQGTTNEKLFF	TGTGCCAGCAGCCAGGGGACAACTAATGAAAAACTGTTTTTT
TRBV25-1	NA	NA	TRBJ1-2	CASSEGGGYTF	TGTGCCAGCAGTGAGGGAGGGGGCTACACCTTC
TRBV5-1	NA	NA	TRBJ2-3	CASSFTGLTDTQYF	TGCGCCAGCAGCTTTACAGGGTTAACAGATACGCAGTATTTT
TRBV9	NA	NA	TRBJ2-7	CASSVEDGVDEQYF	TGTGCCAGCAGCGTAGAGGACGGGGTCGACGAGCAGTACTTC
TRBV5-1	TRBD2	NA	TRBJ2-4	CASSFRGQGRGGRNIQYF	TGCGCCAGCAGCTTCAGGGGTCAAGGGCGGGGGGGCCGAAACATTCAGTACTTC
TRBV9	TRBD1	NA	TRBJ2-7	CASSVEDRGGYEQYF	TGTGCCAGCAGCGTGGAGGACAGGGGAGGATACGAGCAGTACTTC
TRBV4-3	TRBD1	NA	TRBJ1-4	CASSQDQGQGATNEKLFF	TGCGCCAGCAGCCAAGATCAGGGACAGGGGGCAACTAATGAAAAACTGTTTTTT
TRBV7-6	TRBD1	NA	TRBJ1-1	CASSLGQGMNTEAFF	TGTGCCAGCAGCCTTGGACAGGGGATGAACACTGAAGCTTTCTTT
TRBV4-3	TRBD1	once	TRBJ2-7	CASSQGTGPSHEQYF	TGCGCCAGCAGCCAAGGGACAGGGCCCTCCCACGAGCAGTACTTC
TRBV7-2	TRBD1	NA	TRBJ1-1	CASSLARRGLSMNTEAFF	TGTGCCAGCAGCTTAGCGCGGAGGGGGCTGTCCATGAACACTGAAGCTTTCTTT
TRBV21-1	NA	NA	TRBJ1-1	CASSNFPPGFGNTEAFF	TGTGCCAGCAGCAATTTCCCTCCGGGGTTCGGGAACACTGAAGCTTTCTTT
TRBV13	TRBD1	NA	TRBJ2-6	CASSLAAVGVGTEISGANVLTF	TGTGCCAGCAGCTTAGCCGCTGTCGGGGTGGGGACAGAGATCTCTGGGGCCAACGTCCTGACTTTC
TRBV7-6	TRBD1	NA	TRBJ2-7	CASSLSGTGYEQYF	TGTGCCAGCAGCTTATCCGGGACAGGCTACGAGCAGTACTTC
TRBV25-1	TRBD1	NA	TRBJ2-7	CASTGTGAGEQYF	TGTGCCAGCACGGGGACAGGGGCCGGCGAGCAGTACTTC
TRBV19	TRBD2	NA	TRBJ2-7	CASSIAARTSGVQEYEQYF	TGTGCCAGTAGTATAGCAGCGAGGACTAGCGGGGTACAGGAATACGAGCAGTACTTC
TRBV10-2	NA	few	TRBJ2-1	CASSELLSEDEQFF	TGCGCCAGCAGTGAGTTGCTTTCCGAGGATGAGCAGTTCTTC
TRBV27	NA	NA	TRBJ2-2	CAPRAAVNTGELFF	TGTGCCCCACGGGCAGCGGTTAACACCGGGGAGCTGTTTTTT
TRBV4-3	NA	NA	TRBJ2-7	CASSQDPRQGGQYF	TGCGCCAGCAGCCAAGATCCGAGGCAGGGCGGGCAGTACTTC
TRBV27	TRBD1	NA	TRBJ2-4	CASSSSQGAHAKNIQYF	TGTGCCAGCAGTTCCTCACAGGGGGCCCACGCCAAAAACATTCAGTACTTC
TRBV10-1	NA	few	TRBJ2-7	CASSESITAEQYF	TGCGCCAGCAGTGAGTCGATAACAGCCGAGCAGTACTTC